Following are 27 T cell receptor beta chains from one sample sequenced in a study of cytomegalovirus exposure and HLA in healthy donors. Primers for the PCR totalled 60 Vbeta and 13 Jbeta. Profiled with immunoSEQ multiplex PCR; TCRdb holds only in-frame clones, not every one. The sample lists approximately 190,000 clones, around four fifths occurring once. The source material was PBMCs. These receptors came from a man aged 35-49 years in good health and CMV-seropositive.

The genes are TRBV9 and TRBJ2-3; D is perhaps TRBD1 (6 bases). The CDR3 length is 16 residues. V shed 0 bases and J shed 1 base, with 12 bases lying between them. Germline CDR1 reads SGDLS; CDR2 reads YYNGEE. CDR3 residues: CASSVDVQGGTDTQYF. The CDR3 region has the DNA TGTGCCAGCAGCGTAGATGTACAGGGTGGCACAGATACGCAGTATTTT.

The V gene is TRBV27, the J gene TRBJ2-3; TRBD1 might be the D (6 bases). Trimming shortened V by 7 bases and J by 8 bases, and 16 bases separated the two germline ends. Germline CDR1 reads MNHEY; CDR2 reads SMNVEV (reference sequence). The CDR3 has 13 amino acids. CDR3 loop: CASIGTGSFTQYF. Here the CDR3 DNA reads TGTGCCAGCATTGGAACAGGGTCGTTTACGCAGTATTTT.

The genes are TRBV5-1 and TRBJ2-7, with TRBD2 identical over 7 bases. V was pared by 5 bases and J by 3 bases, with 5 bases of the junction left unmatched. Per the germline V gene, CDR1 is SGHRS and CDR2 is YFSETQ. The CDR3 length is 13 residues. The chain's CDR3 is CASSPQRDYEQYF. The CDR3 DNA sequence: TGCGCCAGCAGTCCTCAGCGGGACTACGAGCAGTACTTC.

The chain is built from TRBV6-6 and TRBJ1-6; D ambiguous. The CDR3 contains 15 residues. V lost 6 bases to trimming and J lost 2 bases, with 11 bases between them. CDR1 and CDR2 (germline): MNHNY, SVGAGI (reference sequence). CDR3 loop: CASSPGVTYNSPLHF. CDR3 coding DNA: TGTGCCAGCAGCCCCGGAGTCACCTATAATTCACCCCTCCACTTT.

This chain connects TRBV7-3 to TRBJ2-2, with 8 bases aligning to TRBD1. V shed 1 base and J 6 bases; nucleotides not matched to a gene: 4. The CDR3 has 15 residues. Germline assignment: CDR1 SGHTA and CDR2 FQGTGA. The CDR3 protein is CASSLRSQGAGELFF. DNA for the CDR3: TGTGCCAGCAGCTTAAGATCACAGGGGGCCGGGGAGCTGTTTTTT.

Only a few counts were recorded for this clone. The gene calls are TRBV19 and TRBJ2-5; weak D call: TRBD2 (5 bases). CDR3 length: 14 amino acids. V was shortened by 5 bases and J by 5 bases, with 15 bases between the two germline ends. The germline V gene encodes CDR1 LNHDA and CDR2 SQIVND (reference sequence). CDR3: CASSGRGPGETQYF. The DNA of the CDR3 is TGTGCCAGTAGTGGCCGAGGGCCGGGGGAGACCCAGTACTTC. Filled out from reference TRBV19 and TRBJ2-5, the complete variable domain reads DGGITQSPKYLFRKEGQNVTLSCEQNLNHDAMYWYRQDPGQGLRLIYYSQIVNDFQKGDIAEGYSVSREKKESFPLTVTSAQKNPTAFYLCASSGRGPGETQYFGPGTRLLVL.

The V and J genes are TRBV2 and TRBJ2-7; 10 bases line up with TRBD1. Germline CDR1 reads SNHLY; CDR2 reads FYNNEI. This CDR3 comprises 14 residues. J gave up 4 bases and V 8 bases, and 8 bases lay outside the gene matches. The chain's CDR3 is CASGWDRGEYEQYF. CDR3 nucleotide sequence: TGTGCCAGCGGTTGGGACAGGGGAGAGTACGAGCAGTACTTC.

This chain uses TRBV28 with TRBJ2-1; no clear D. V lost 1 base and J 2 bases, leaving 12 bases between the germline ends. This CDR3 has 16 residues. The germline V gene encodes CDR1 MDHEN and CDR2 SYDVKM. The CDR3 protein is CASSLLDFAAYNEQFF. The CDR3 DNA sequence: TGTGCCAGCAGTTTATTAGACTTCGCCGCCTACAATGAGCAGTTCTTC.

The genes are TRBV6-5 and TRBJ2-7; a weak D match, TRBD2 (7 bases). Per the germline V gene, CDR1 is MNHEY and CDR2 is SVGAGI. V lost 0 bases, J lost 2 bases, and 11 bases lay in between. The CDR3 has 15 amino acids. The CDR3 DNA follows: TGTGCCAGCAGTTACTCGGGAGGGGGAACCTACGAGCAGTACTTC. Amino acid sequence: CASSYSGGGTYEQYF.

Concerning this clone: The same CDR3 arises from other DNA sequences in this sample as well. The chain joins TRBV28 to TRBJ2-7, with 10 bases identical to TRBD1. CDR1 and CDR2 from the germline V gene are MDHEN and SYDVKM. This CDR3 region has 13 residues. The V segment lost 6 bases and the J segment 4 bases; nucleotides outside the gene matches: 3. The CDR3 nucleotides are TGTGCCAGCAGGCCGGGACAGGGGTACGAGCAGTACTTC. This sequence encodes CASRPGQGYEQYF.

V usage is TRBV7-3 and J usage is TRBJ2-5, with 7 bases lining up with TRBD1. The DNA end is a closer match to TRBJ2-7, so the J assignment may be wrong. The CDR3 covers 14 residues. Germline CDR1 reads SGHTA; CDR2 reads FQGTGA. CDR3 region: CASSLDRVSYEQYF. As DNA, the CDR3 is TGTGCCAGCAGCCTCGACAGGGTCTCCTACGAGCAGTACTTC.

The gene calls are TRBV7-3 and TRBJ2-7; TRBD1 is a possible D gene (5 bases). The germline V and J ends were trimmed by 3 bases and 0 bases, with 6 bases remaining between them. This CDR3 contains 13 residues. Germline V lookup: CDR1 SGHTA, CDR2 FQGTGA. CDR3 nucleotides: TGTGCCAGCAGCTTCGACAGCTCCTACGAGCAGTACTTC. This sequence encodes CASSFDSSYEQYF.

The V call is TRBV5-1, the J call TRBJ2-3; a possible D gene is TRBD2 (6 bases). Trimming took off 2 bases at V and 6 bases at J, with 10 bases between the two ends. The CDR3 has 13 amino acids. Germline CDR1 is SGHRS and CDR2 is YFSETQ. The CDR3 is CASSFGSQDTQYF. In DNA form, the CDR3 reads TGCGCCAGCAGCTTCGGGAGTCAGGATACGCAGTATTTT.

The table lists this clone with a count of one. The chain carries TRBV19 and TRBJ1-1; the D gene is possibly TRBD1 (5 bases). CDR3 length: 14 residues. Germline values: CDR1 LNHDA, CDR2 SQIVND (reference sequence). V was shortened by 7 bases and J by 5 bases, with 17 bases between the two germline ends. The CDR3 loop is CASNRVMGGTEAFF. DNA for the CDR3: TGTGCCAGTAACAGAGTGATGGGGGGAACTGAAGCTTTCTTT.

The V call is TRBV7-2, the J call TRBJ2-1, with 8 nucleotides matching TRBD2. The CDR3 is made up of 15 amino acids. Per the germline V gene, CDR1 is SGHTA and CDR2 is FQGNSA. With V trimmed by 5 bases and J by 2 bases, 5 bases remained unmatched. CDR3 bases: TGTGCCAGCAGCCTAATAGCGGGAACCTACAATGAGCAGTTCTTC. Translation: CASSLIAGTYNEQFF. Full variable domain (missing parts from reference TRBV7-2 and TRBJ2-1): GAGVSQSPSNKVTEKGKDVELRCDPISGHTALYWYRQSLGQGLEFLIYFQGNSAPDKSGLPSDRFSAERTGGSVSTLTIQRTQQEDSAVYLCASSLIAGTYNEQFFGPGTRLTVL.

CDR3 DNA: TGCGCCAGTAAAGGTATAGCGGGGGACACTGAAGCTTTCTTT. This encodes CASKGIAGDTEAFF. J is TRBJ1-1 and V is TRBV10-2; tentative D call: TRBD1 (5 bases). Trimming shortened V by 9 bases and J by 3 bases, and 17 bases separated the two germline ends. In germline, CDR1 is WSHSY, CDR2 SAAADI. This CDR3 contains 14 residues.

The chain employs TRBV7-3 and TRBJ2-5; 12 nucleotides line up with TRBD2. CDR3 length equals 16 residues. CDR1 SGHTA and CDR2 FQGTGA come from the germline V gene. V trimming: 5 bases; J trimming: 4 bases; junction bases outside the gene matches: 8. The DNA for the CDR3 is TGTGCCAGCAGCATAGAGTCTAGCGGGGGGGGAGAGACCCAGTACTTC. Protein: CASSIESSGGGETQYF.

Concerning this clone itself: This CDR3 is also generated by other DNA sequences in the sample. The chain joins TRBV6-5 to TRBJ1-2; D perhaps matches TRBD1 (5 bases). Per germline, CDR1 MNHEY and CDR2 SVGAGI. Trimming took 9 bases from V and 2 from J, leaving 13 bases between them. This CDR3 has 13 residues. The CDR3 nucleotides are TGTGCCAGTAGCACGACAGAAAACTATGGCTACACCTTC. Translating it yields CASSTTENYGYTF.

The genes are TRBV11-2 and TRBJ2-7; the match to TRBD2 covers 11 bases. Trimming removed 6 bases from V and 5 bases from J; junction bases left unmatched: 9. Germline CDR1 and CDR2: SGHAT and FQNNGV. This CDR3 contains 15 residues. For the CDR3, the DNA is TGTGCCAGCAGTGGGAGGGAACTAGCGGGAGACGAGCAGTACTTC. Protein sequence: CASSGRELAGDEQYF. Drawing the rest from reference TRBV11-2 and TRBJ2-7, the complete variable domain is EAGVAQSPRYKIIEKRQSVAFWCNPISGHATLYWYQQILGQGPKLLIQFQNNGVVDDSQLPKDRFSAERLKGVDSTLKIQPAKLEDSAVYLCASSGRELAGDEQYFGPGTRLTVT.

This clone occurred a few times. The chain carries TRBV9 and TRBJ1-2, with 7 bases lining up with TRBD1. The CDR3 consists of 13 residues. Germline-derived CDR1 and CDR2 are SGDLS and YYNGEE. Trimming took 0 bases from V and 10 from J; bases not matched to a gene: 6. CDR3 residues: CASSVEGTVDYTF. CDR3 nucleotides: TGTGCCAGCAGCGTAGAAGGGACAGTTGACTACACCTTC.

The chain combines TRBV4-3 with TRBJ2-5; TRBD2 aligns across 12 bases. The CDR3 spans 16 residues. Trimming cost V 4 bases and J 3 bases; bases outside gene matches: 6. CDR1 and CDR2 (germline): LGHNA, YSLEER. For the CDR3, the DNA is TGCGCCAGCAGCCTACAACTAGCGGGAGGCAAAGAGACCCAGTACTTC. Translation gives CASSLQLAGGKETQYF.

Details on this clone: The sample has other DNA sequences that encode this CDR3 too. J is TRBJ2-7 and V is TRBV19; 11 positions agree with TRBD2. In germline, CDR1 is LNHDA, CDR2 SQIVND (reference sequence). This CDR3 is built from 13 residues. V shed 7 bases, J shed 2 bases, and the junction held 1 base outside the gene matches. This CDR3 is CASKLAGAYEQYF. CDR3 bases: TGTGCCAGTAAACTAGCGGGGGCCTACGAGCAGTACTTC.

In DNA form, the CDR3 reads TGTGCCAGCAGTACTCGCCAGGAAAGCTCCTACGAGCAGTACTTC. It translates to CASSTRQESSYEQYF. This chain uses TRBV27 with TRBJ2-7; D unclear. From germline, CDR1 is MNHEY and CDR2 SMNVEV (reference sequence). CDR3 length: 15 amino acids. V gave up 5 bases and J gave up 0 bases, with 14 bases separating them.

The V gene is TRBV7-9, the J gene TRBJ1-3; 7 bases are a match to TRBD1. The CDR3 sequence is 18 residues long. The ends lost 3 bases at V and 2 bases at J; junction bases unmatched: 13. Germline V gene data show CDR1 as SEHNR and CDR2 as FQNEAQ (reference sequence). The CDR3 is CASSFLQGLKATGNTIYF. The CDR3 DNA is TGTGCCAGCAGCTTTTTACAGGGGTTGAAGGCTACTGGAAACACCATATATTTT.

The chain has TRBV27 and TRBJ1-1; 11 nucleotides match TRBD1. This CDR3 contains 16 residues. Unmatched junction bases numbered 7, after V lost 2 bases and J lost 5 bases. Germline CDR1 reads MNHEY; CDR2 reads SMNVEV (reference sequence). This CDR3 is CASSLGTGGLETEAFF. The CDR3 DNA sequence: TGTGCCAGCAGTTTAGGGACAGGGGGGTTGGAGACTGAAGCTTTCTTT.

This chain connects TRBV6-1 to TRBJ2-7; possibly TRBD1 for D (5 bases). The length of the CDR3 is 12 residues. Germline V gene data show CDR1 as MNHNS and CDR2 as SASEGT. V was trimmed by 7 bases and J by 6 bases, leaving 13 bases between them. The CDR3 bases are TGTGCCAGCATCCAGGGTCCTCTCGAGCAGTACTTC. It yields the protein CASIQGPLEQYF.

V and J are TRBV7-2 and TRBJ2-1, with a tentative D call TRBD1 (6 bases). Germline values: CDR1 SGHTA, CDR2 FQGNSA. Trimming took off 2 bases at V and 2 bases at J, with 16 bases between the two ends. This CDR3 has 17 residues. The CDR3 loop reads CASSLPTRGRAYNEQFF. The CDR3 region has the DNA TGTGCCAGCAGCTTACCAACTAGGGGGAGAGCCTACAATGAGCAGTTCTTC.